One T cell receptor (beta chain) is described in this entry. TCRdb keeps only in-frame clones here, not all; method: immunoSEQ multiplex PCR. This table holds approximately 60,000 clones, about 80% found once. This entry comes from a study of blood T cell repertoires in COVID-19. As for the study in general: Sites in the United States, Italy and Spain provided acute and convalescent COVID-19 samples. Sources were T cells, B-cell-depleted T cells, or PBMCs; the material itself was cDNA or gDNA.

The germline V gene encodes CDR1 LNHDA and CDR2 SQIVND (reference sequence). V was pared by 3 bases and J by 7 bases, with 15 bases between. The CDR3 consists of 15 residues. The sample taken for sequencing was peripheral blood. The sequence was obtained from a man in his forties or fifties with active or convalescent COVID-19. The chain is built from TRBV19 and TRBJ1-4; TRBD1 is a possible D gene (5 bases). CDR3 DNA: TGTGCCAGTAGTATCCAGGGTCGGCGGGGTGAAAAACTGTTTTTT. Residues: CASSIQGRRGEKLFF.